This entry concerns a single T cell receptor beta chain. Germline CDR1 reads SGDLS; CDR2 reads YYNGEE. V lost 0 bases to trimming and J lost 1 base; unmatched junction nucleotides: 3. The CDR3 has 15 amino acids. The data belong to a study of identical twins. Template switching, a step in the protocol, added a universal primer site, and cDNA carried unique molecular identifiers. TCRdb reprocessed the 5' RACE reads via MiXCR and lists one record per CDR3 protein. The profile shows 700,000 or so distinct CDR3 sequences, approximately 9% of them singletons. These data were also reused for a study on yellow fever vaccine responses in identical twins.

Material: PBMCs. This TCR derives from a woman aged 18-29 years in good health. The J gene is TRBJ2-7, the V gene TRBV9; 8 nucleotides line up with TRBD2. The CDR3 sequence: CASSVEAGGSYEQYF. The CDR3 bases are TGTGCCAGCAGCGTAGAGGCGGGGGGTTCCTACGAGCAGTACTTC.